This T cell receptor (beta chain) was captured in a study of cytomegalovirus exposure and HLA in healthy donors. Points from the study as a whole: The CMV antigen specificity of a few CMV-associated chains was confirmed through in vitro analysis. The authors listed 150 or so TCR beta chains as cytomegalovirus-associated. The TCR clusters that emerged in the first cohort tended, a later analysis found, to co-occur in the 120 or so validation repertoires.

Clones were sequenced by immunoSEQ multiplex PCR, and TCRdb holds only the in-frame ones, with some missing. In the table there are some 130,000 clones, approximately 82% of which are singletons. This clone came up a few times. What it binds is unknown. CDR1 and CDR2 from the germline V gene are SGHVS and FQNEAQ. V lost 1 base and J 4 bases, leaving 4 bases between the germline ends. The CDR3 loop spans 12 amino acids. Separate from the roughly 700-subject first cohort, the approximately 120-subject validation cohort was the one that the donors belonged to. The chain recombines TRBV7-8 with TRBJ1-1, with D unresolved. Sequenced input: PBMCs. The clonotype originates from a man younger than 45 in good health and CMV-seropositive. The CDR3 nucleotides are TGTGCCAGCAGCTTAGGTCGCACTGAAGCTTTCTTT. Amino acid sequence: CASSLGRTEAFF.